This TCR beta chain was obtained from a study of radiotherapy plus CTLA-4 blockade in lung cancer. About the study: For 15% to 20% of patients, objective responses occurred, and about 34% had disease control. Whole-study findings and limits: Tumor-derived TCR clones expanded in blood after radiotherapy plus ipilimumab.

As concerns this clone: The antigen is undetermined.

Clones were sequenced by immunoSEQ multiplex PCR, and TCRdb holds only the in-frame ones, with some missing. Among tens of thousands of clones listed, around nine tenths were seen once. The germline gives CDR1 KGHSH, CDR2 LQKENI. V was shortened by 2 bases and J by 5 bases, with 9 bases between the two germline ends. This CDR3 has 13 residues. J is TRBJ1-1 and V is TRBV18, with D maybe TRBD1 (5 bases). Here the sequenced sample was peripheral blood, taken from a patient treated with radiotherapy plus ipilimumab. The TCR originated in a human donor with non-small cell lung cancer who had stable disease on radiotherapy plus ipilimumab. CDR3 residues: CASSPGASTEAFF. The CDR3 nucleotides are TGTGCCAGCTCACCAGGGGCTAGTACTGAAGCTTTCTTT.